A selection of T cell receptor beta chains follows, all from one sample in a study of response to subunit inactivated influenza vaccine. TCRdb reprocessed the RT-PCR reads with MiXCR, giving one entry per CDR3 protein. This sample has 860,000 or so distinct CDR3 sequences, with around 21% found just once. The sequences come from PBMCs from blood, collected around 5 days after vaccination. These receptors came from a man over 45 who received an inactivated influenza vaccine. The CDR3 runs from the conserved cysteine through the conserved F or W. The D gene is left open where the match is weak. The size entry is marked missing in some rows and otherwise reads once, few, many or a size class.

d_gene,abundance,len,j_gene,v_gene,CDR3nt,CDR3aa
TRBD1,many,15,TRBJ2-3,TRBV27,TGTGCCAGCAGCGGGCGGGACAGGAGCACAGATACGCAGTATTTT,CASSGRDRSTDTQYF
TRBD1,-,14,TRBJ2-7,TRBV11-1,TGTGCCACCAAAAAAGACAGGGGGTCCTACGAGCAGTACTTC,CATKKDRGSYEQYF
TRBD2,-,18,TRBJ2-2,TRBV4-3,TGCGCCAGCAGCTACGGAGCTAGCGGGGGGGCAGGCACCGGGGAGCTGTTTTTT,CASSYGASGGAGTGELFF
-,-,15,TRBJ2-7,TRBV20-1,TGCAGTGCTAGAATCCCTGGTAGGGACTCCTACGAGCAGTACTTC,CSARIPGRDSYEQYF
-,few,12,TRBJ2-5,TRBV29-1,TGCAGCGTTGGTCTGCCTCAAGAGACCCAGTACTTC,CSVGLPQETQYF
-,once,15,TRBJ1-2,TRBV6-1,TGTGCCAGCAGTACCGGGATGGGACTGTACTATGGCTACACCTTC,CASSTGMGLYYGYTF
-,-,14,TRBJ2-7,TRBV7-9,TGTGCCAGCAGCGCCCGCAGGGGGGATTACGAGCAGTACTTC,CASSARRGDYEQYF
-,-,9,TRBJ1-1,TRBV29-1,TGCAGCGTTGACTTCGAAGCTTTCTTT,CSVDFEAFF
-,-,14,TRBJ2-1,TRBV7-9,TGTGCCAGCAGCTTGGCACAGGTCAGCAATGAGCAGTTCTTC,CASSLAQVSNEQFF
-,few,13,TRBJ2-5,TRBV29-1,TGCAGCGTGGAAATGAGAGGGTTTGAGACCCAGTACTTC,CSVEMRGFETQYF
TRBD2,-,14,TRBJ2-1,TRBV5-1,TGCGCCAGCAGCTTCCTAGCGGGGGGGCGTGAGCAGTTCTTC,CASSFLAGGREQFF
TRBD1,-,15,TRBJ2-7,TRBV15,TGTGCCACCAGCAGACGACAGGGGTTTCGCTACGAGCAGTACTTC,CATSRRQGFRYEQYF
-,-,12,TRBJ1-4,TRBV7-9,TGTGCCAGCACCCCGGCCCCAAGTGAACTGTTTTTT,CASTPAPSELFF
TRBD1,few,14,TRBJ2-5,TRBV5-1,TGCGCCAGCTCAGATACAGGGGGCGGAGAGACCCAGTACTTC,CASSDTGGGETQYF
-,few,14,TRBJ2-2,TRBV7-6,TGTGCCAGCAGCCCCGGGACATTCAACGGGGAGCTGTTTTTT,CASSPGTFNGELFF
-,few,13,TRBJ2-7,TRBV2,TGTGCCAGCGCAGGGGCTACTGACTACGAGCAGTACTTC,CASAGATDYEQYF
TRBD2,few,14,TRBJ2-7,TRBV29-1,TGCAGCGTTGTTCCGGGAGGGCCGGGCTACGAGCAGTACTTC,CSVVPGGPGYEQYF
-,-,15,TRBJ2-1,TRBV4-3,TGCGCCAGCAGCCAAAGGTGGGGTAGCGGAAATGAGCAGTTCTTC,CASSQRWGSGNEQFF
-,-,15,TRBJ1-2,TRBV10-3,TGTGCCATCAGTGAGTCGTTACACGACAACTATGGCTACACCTTC,CAISESLHDNYGYTF
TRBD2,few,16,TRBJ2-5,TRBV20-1,TGCAGTGCTAGACCCCTGGGACTAGCGGGTGTGAAGACCCAGTACTTC,CSARPLGLAGVKTQYF
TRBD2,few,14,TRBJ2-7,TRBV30,TGTGCCTGGAGTGCTGCGGGAGGAGAAGACGAGCAGTACTTC,CAWSAAGGEDEQYF
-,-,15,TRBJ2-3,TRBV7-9,TGTGCCAGCAGCTATGGGGCCGGGGGGCCAGATACGCAGTATTTT,CASSYGAGGPDTQYF
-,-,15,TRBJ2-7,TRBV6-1,TGTGCCAGCAGAAAATACCCCAGTGGCTCCTACGAGCAGTACTTC,CASRKYPSGSYEQYF
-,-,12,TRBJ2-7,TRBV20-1,TGCAGTGCTAGAGAGACCACCGCCGAGCAGTACTTC,CSARETTAEQYF
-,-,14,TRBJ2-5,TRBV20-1,TGCAGTGCTAGAGACCCGGACCAGTCCGAGACCCAGTACTTC,CSARDPDQSETQYF
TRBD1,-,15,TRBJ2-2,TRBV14,TGTGCCAGCAGCCAACGACAGGGGTACACCGGGGAGCTGTTTTTT,CASSQRQGYTGELFF
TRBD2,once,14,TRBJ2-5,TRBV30,TGTGCCTGGAGTGATCGCGGGAGGAAAGAGACCCAGTACTTC,CAWSDRGRKETQYF
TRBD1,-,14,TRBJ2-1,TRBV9,TGTGCCAGCAGCGTGGGCAGGGGGTGGGATGAGCAGTTCTTC,CASSVGRGWDEQFF
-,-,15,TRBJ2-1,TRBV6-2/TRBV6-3,TGTGCCAGCAGTTCGGGTGGGCCGGCTACCCTTGAGCAGTTCTTC,CASSSGGPATLEQFF
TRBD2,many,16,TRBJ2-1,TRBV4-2,TGTGCCAGCAGCCAACCCCTAGCGGGAGGGGGCAATGAGCAGTTCTTC,CASSQPLAGGGNEQFF
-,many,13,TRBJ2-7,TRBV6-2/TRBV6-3,TGTGCCAGCAGCGTTACAGGGTACTACGAGCAGTACTTC,CASSVTGYYEQYF
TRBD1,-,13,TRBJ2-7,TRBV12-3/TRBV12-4,TGTGCCAGCAGTTTAGACGGGACAGGCGAGCAGTACTTC,CASSLDGTGEQYF
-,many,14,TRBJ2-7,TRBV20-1,TGCAGTGCTGAGGGACCGGGCCAAACATACGAGCAGTACTTC,CSAEGPGQTYEQYF
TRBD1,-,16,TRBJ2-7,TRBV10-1,TGCGCCAGCAGTGATTCACCGGGACAGGGTTCCTACGAGCAGTACTTC,CASSDSPGQGSYEQYF
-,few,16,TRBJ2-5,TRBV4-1,TGCGCCAGCGCCCCCATGGGGGCGTTGGGTGGAGAGACCCAGTACTTC,CASAPMGALGGETQYF
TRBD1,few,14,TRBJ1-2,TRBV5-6,TGTGCCAGCAGCCCAGGGGGCCAGAACTATGGCTACACCTTC,CASSPGGQNYGYTF
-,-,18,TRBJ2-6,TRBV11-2,TGTGCCAGCAGCTTATTCTTTCCCAGGGCGGGAGGGGCCAACGTCCTGACTTTC,CASSLFFPRAGGANVLTF
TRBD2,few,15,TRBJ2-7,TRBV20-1,TGCAGTGCTAGGGAGTGGCCTAGCGGGAACTACGAGCAGTACTTC,CSAREWPSGNYEQYF
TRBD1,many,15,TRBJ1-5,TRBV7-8,TGTGCCAGCAGCTACGGACAAAATTCAGGGGGCCGGCAGCATTTT,CASSYGQNSGGRQHF
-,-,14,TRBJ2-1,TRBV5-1,TGCGCCAGCAGCTTGGGACAGAATGTCAATGAGCAGTTCTTC,CASSLGQNVNEQFF
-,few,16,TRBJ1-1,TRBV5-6,TGTGCCAGCAGCCAAGGGGGGGGGGCCCTGAACACTGAAGCTTTCTTT,CASSQGGGALNTEAFF
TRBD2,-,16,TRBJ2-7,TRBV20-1,TGCAGTGCTAGTCTTCCGGGACTAGCGGGGGCGTACGAGCAGTACTTC,CSASLPGLAGAYEQYF
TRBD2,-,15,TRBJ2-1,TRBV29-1,TGCAGCGTTGACGCCCTAGCGGGGTCCTACAATGAGCAGTTCTTC,CSVDALAGSYNEQFF
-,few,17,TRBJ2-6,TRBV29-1,TGCAGCGTTGTCAGTCACAGGGACCACTCTGGGGCCAACGTCCTGACTTTC,CSVVSHRDHSGANVLTF
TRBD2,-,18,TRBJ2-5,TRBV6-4,TGTGCCAGCAATAGGGTAGTAGCGGGAAATCACGAACAAGAGACCCAGTACTTC,CASNRVVAGNHEQETQYF
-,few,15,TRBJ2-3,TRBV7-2,TGTGCCAGCAGCTTAGGCGGACTCCGCACAGATACGCAGTATTTT,CASSLGGLRTDTQYF
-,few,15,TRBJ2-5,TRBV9,TGTGCCAGCAGCCAAACGACAGGACCACAAGAGACCCAGTACTTC,CASSQTTGPQETQYF
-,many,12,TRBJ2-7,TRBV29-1,TGCAGCGCCCGCCAGGCAAACTACGAGCAGTACTTC,CSARQANYEQYF
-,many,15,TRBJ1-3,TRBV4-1,TGCGCCAGCAGCCAAGATAACAACTCTGGAAACACCATATATTTT,CASSQDNNSGNTIYF
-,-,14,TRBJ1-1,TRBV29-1,TGCAGCGCCCAGGGTTCGGGTCGGAACACTGAAGCTTTCTTT,CSAQGSGRNTEAFF
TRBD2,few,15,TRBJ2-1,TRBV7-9,TGTGCCAGCAGCTTAAGCGCGGGAGTAGCCAATGAGCAGTTCTTC,CASSLSAGVANEQFF